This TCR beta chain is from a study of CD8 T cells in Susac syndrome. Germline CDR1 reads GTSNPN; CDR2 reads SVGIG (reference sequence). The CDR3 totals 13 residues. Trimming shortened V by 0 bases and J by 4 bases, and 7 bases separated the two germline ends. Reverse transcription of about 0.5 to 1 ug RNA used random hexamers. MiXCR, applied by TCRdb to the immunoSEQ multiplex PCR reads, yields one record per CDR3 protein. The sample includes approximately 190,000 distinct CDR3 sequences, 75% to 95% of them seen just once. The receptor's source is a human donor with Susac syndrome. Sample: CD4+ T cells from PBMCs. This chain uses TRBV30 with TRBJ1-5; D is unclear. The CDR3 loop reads CAWSVAPNQPQHF. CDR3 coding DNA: TGTGCCTGGAGTGTAGCCCCGAATCAGCCCCAGCATTTT.